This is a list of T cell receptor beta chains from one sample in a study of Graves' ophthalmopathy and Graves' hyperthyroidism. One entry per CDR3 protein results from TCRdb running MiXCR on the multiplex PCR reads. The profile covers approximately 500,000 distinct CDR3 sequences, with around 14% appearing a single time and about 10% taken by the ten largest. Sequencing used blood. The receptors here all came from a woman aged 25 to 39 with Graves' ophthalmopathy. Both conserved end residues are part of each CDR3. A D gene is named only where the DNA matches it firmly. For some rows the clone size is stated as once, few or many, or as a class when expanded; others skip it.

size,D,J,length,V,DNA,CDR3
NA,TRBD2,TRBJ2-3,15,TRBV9,TGTGCCAGCAGCAGAGGGACTAGCGGCACAGATACGCAGTATTTT,CASSRGTSGTDTQYF
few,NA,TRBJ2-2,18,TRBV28,TGTGCCAGCAGTTTATTGACCCGGGAGCTCGGGCGTTTGGGGGAGCTGTTTTTT,CASSLLTRELGRLGELFF
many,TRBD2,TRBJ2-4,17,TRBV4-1,TGCGCCAGCAGCCAAACCGGGACTAGCGGGAGGGAAAACATTCAGTACTTC,CASSQTGTSGRENIQYF
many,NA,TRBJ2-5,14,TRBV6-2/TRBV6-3,TGTGCCAGCAGAGGGGGGACACAACAAGAGACCCAGTACTTC,CASRGGTQQETQYF
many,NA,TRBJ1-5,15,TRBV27,TGTGCCAGCAGTCCACGGGACGGTTCGCGGCAGCCCCAGCATTTT,CASSPRDGSRQPQHF
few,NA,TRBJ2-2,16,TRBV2,TGTGCCAGCAGTGAATACGGCTCCCTCGGGACCGGGGAGCTGTTTTTT,CASSEYGSLGTGELFF
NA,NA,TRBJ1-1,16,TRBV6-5,TGTGCCAGCAGTTACTCCCAGATTGGGTACGACACTGAAGCTTTCTTT,CASSYSQIGYDTEAFF
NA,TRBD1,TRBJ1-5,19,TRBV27,TGTGCCAGCAGTTTATTGGGGGACAGGGGGCCTTATAGCAATCAGCCCCAGCATTTT,CASSLLGDRGPYSNQPQHF
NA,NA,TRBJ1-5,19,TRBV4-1,TGCGCCAGCAGCCGTGCGGTACAGAATACAGACCCCACAGGCCAGCCCCAGCATTTT,CASSRAVQNTDPTGQPQHF
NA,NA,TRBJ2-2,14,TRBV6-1,TGTGCCAGCAAGGGTCTCTTGAGCACCGGGGAGCTGTTTTTT,CASKGLLSTGELFF
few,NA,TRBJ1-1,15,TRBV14,TGTGCCAGCAGCCAGTTTGGGACGGCGAACACTGAAGCTTTCTTT,CASSQFGTANTEAFF
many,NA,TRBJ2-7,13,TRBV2,TGTGCCAGCAGGGCAGGGGATTCCTACGAGCAGTACTTC,CASRAGDSYEQYF
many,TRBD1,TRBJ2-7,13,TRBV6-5,TGTGCCAGCAGTTACCGACAGGGGTACGAGCAGTACTTC,CASSYRQGYEQYF
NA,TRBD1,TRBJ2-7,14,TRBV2,TGTGCCAGCAAGACGGGGACAGGGGGTAACGAGCAGTACTTC,CASKTGTGGNEQYF
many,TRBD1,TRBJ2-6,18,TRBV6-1,TGTGCCAGCAGAGAAGGGACAGGGGGACTCTCTGGGGCCAACGTCCTGACTTTC,CASREGTGGLSGANVLTF
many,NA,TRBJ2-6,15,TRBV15,TGTGCCACCAGCACCGATTCCTCTGGGGCCAACGTCCTGACTTTC,CATSTDSSGANVLTF
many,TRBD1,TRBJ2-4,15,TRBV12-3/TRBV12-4,TGTGCCAGCAGTTCCGGGACAGGGTATTGGAACATTCAGTACTTC,CASSSGTGYWNIQYF
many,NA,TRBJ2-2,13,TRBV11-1,TGTGCCAGCAGCTTACAGGGTCCCGGGGAGCTGTTTTTT,CASSLQGPGELFF
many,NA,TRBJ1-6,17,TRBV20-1,TGCAGTGCTAGAGATGGGGGAACGAGCTCCTATAATTCACCCCTCCACTTT,CSARDGGTSSYNSPLHF
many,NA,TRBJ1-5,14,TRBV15,TGTGCCACCAGCAACCCCGGGACTTATCAGCCCCAGCATTTT,CATSNPGTYQPQHF
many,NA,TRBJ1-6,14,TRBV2,TGTGCCAGCAGGGACAGCGGGGGAAATTCACCCCTCCACTTT,CASRDSGGNSPLHF
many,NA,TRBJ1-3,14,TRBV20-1,TGCAGTGCTAGGTGGAGCTTCTCTGGAAACACCATATATTTT,CSARWSFSGNTIYF
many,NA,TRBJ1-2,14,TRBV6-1,TGTGCCAGCAGTGAAGAGAGGGTTAACTATGGCTACACCTTC,CASSEERVNYGYTF
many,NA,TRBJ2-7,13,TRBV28,TGTGCCAGCGGACCCCTAGCGTCCTACGAGCAGTACTTC,CASGPLASYEQYF
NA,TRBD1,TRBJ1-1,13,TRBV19,TGTGCCAGTAGAGCGACAGGGGCTATGGGGGCTTTCTTT,CASRATGAMGAFF
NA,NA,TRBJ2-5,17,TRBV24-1,TGTGCCACCAGTGCCTCCCGAGCGGCGGATTTGGGAGAGACCCAGTACTTC,CATSASRAADLGETQYF
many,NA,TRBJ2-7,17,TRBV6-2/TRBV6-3,TGTGCCAGCAGTTACTCGGATTTTGGACAGAGCCACTACGAGCAGTACTTC,CASSYSDFGQSHYEQYF
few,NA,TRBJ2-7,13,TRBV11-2,TGTGCCAGCAGCTTTCTCGCCGTCTACGAGCAGTACTTC,CASSFLAVYEQYF
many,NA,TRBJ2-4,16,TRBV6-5,TGTGCCAGCAGTTACTCCTACCGGGCCTCCCAAAACATTCAGTACTTC,CASSYSYRASQNIQYF
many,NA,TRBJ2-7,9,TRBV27,TGTGCCAGCGGAAACGAGCAGTACTTC,CASGNEQYF
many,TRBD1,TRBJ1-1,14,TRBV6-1,TGTGCCAGCAGCCATCAGGGGGGATGGACTGAAGCTTTCTTT,CASSHQGGWTEAFF
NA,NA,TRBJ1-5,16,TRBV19,TGTGCCAGTAGTATACCGAACCCATCCGGCAATCAGCCCCAGCATTTT,CASSIPNPSGNQPQHF
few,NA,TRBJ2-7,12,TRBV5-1,TGCGCCACCCCTCCGGAAGTCTACGAGCAGTACTTC,CATPPEVYEQYF
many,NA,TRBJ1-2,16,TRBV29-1,TGCAGCGTTGGTTCCCGGGACACGGCCCATAACTATGGCTACACCTTC,CSVGSRDTAHNYGYTF
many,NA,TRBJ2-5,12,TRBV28,TGTGCCAGCAGTTCGATTCAAGAGACCCAGTACTTC,CASSSIQETQYF